These 26 T cell receptor beta chains were all obtained from the same sample, sequenced in a study of cytotoxic CD8 clonotypes in ibrutinib-treated CLL. The data were produced by immunoSEQ multiplex PCR, yet TCRdb's version contains in-frame clones alone and is incomplete. Altogether about 86,000 clones are present, around 84% being singletons, with the ten largest covering around 5%. The source material was PBMCs, sampled before ibrutinib treatment. The receptors derive from a human donor with chronic lymphocytic leukemia.

The chain carries TRBV11-2 and TRBJ2-5; D might be TRBD2 (5 bases). The CDR3 extends over 13 amino acids. The germline CDR1 and CDR2 sequences are SGHAT and FQNNGV. V was shortened by 5 bases and J by 4 bases, with 11 bases between the two germline ends. Here the CDR3 DNA reads TGTGCCAGCAGCGGCGGGCCGGCAGAGACCCAGTACTTC. Translated: CASSGGPAETQYF. The full variable domain, its missing parts supplied by reference TRBV11-2 and TRBJ2-5, is EAGVAQSPRYKIIEKRQSVAFWCNPISGHATLYWYQQILGQGPKLLIQFQNNGVVDDSQLPKDRFSAERLKGVDSTLKIQPAKLEDSAVYLCASSGGPAETQYFGPGTRLLVL.

The chain carries TRBV7-9 and TRBJ1-3; D call uncertain. V was clipped by 1 base and J by 0 bases, with 10 bases between them. Germline-derived CDR1 and CDR2 are SEHNR and FQNEAQ (reference sequence). This CDR3 is built from 16 residues. The CDR3, as DNA: TGTGCCAGCAGCTTAGGATGGGGTCCCTCTGGAAACACCATATATTTT. It codes for CASSLGWGPSGNTIYF. Drawing the rest from reference TRBV7-9 and TRBJ1-3, the complete variable domain is DTGVSQNPRHKITKRGQNVTFRCDPISEHNRLYWYRQTLGQGPEFLTYFQNEAQLEKSRLLSDRFSAERPKGSFSTLEIQRTEQGDSAMYLCASSLGWGPSGNTIYFGEGSWLTVV.

The chain uses TRBV7-9 and TRBJ1-1; TRBD1 is a possible D gene (6 bases). Germline V gene lookup returns CDR1 SEHNR and CDR2 FQNEAQ (reference sequence). V lost 4 bases, J lost 6 bases, and 24 bases lay in between. The CDR3 is 17 amino acids. The CDR3: CASSSHRDTGGLAEAFF. In DNA form, the CDR3 reads TGTGCCAGCAGCTCCCACCGGGACACGGGGGGGTTGGCTGAAGCTTTCTTT.

V and J are TRBV5-1 and TRBJ2-1; D is possibly TRBD1 (6 bases). Germline V gives CDR1 SGHRS, CDR2 YFSETQ. CDR3 length equals 13 residues. Trimming took 1 base from V and 6 from J, leaving 8 bases between them. The CDR3 reads CASSLIRGNEQFF. The CDR3 DNA follows: TGCGCCAGCAGCTTGATCAGGGGCAATGAGCAGTTCTTC.

The V gene is TRBV7-9, the J gene TRBJ1-2; TRBD1 matches at 7 bases. This CDR3 spans 15 amino acids. The junction had 8 bases not matched to a gene; V was cut back by 1 base and J by 6 bases. The germline V gene encodes CDR1 SEHNR and CDR2 FQNEAQ (reference sequence). CDR3 sequence reads: CASSLDGTARNGYTF. As DNA, the CDR3 is TGTGCCAGCAGCTTAGATGGGACAGCACGTAATGGCTACACCTTC.

The sample holds a few counts of this clone. The chain's CDR3 is CASSPGELFF. As DNA, the CDR3 is TGTGCCAGCTCCCCCGGGGAGCTGTTTTTT. The chain joins TRBV7-6 to TRBJ2-2; D is undetermined. With 8 bases removed from V and 6 bases from J, the gap between germline ends came to 4 bases. CDR1 and CDR2 from the germline V gene are SGHVS and FNYEAQ. The CDR3 sequence is 10 residues long.

The CDR3: CASSLTGEGTEAFF. For the CDR3, the DNA is TGCGCCAGCAGCTTGACAGGGGAGGGCACTGAAGCTTTCTTT. The gene calls are TRBV5-1 and TRBJ1-1, with 7 bases identical to TRBD1. V dropped 1 base and J dropped 4; count of bases not matched to a gene: 4. The CDR3 sequence is 14 residues long. Germline V gene data show CDR1 as SGHRS and CDR2 as YFSETQ.

The V and J genes are TRBV5-1 and TRBJ1-1; TRBD1 matches 9 bases. CDR3 length: 13 residues. Germline lookup yields CDR1 SGHRS and CDR2 YFSETQ. Trimming removed 5 bases from V and 7 bases from J; junction bases left unmatched: 6. CDR3 sequence (DNA): TGCGCCAGCAGTCTGACGGGACAGGGTGAAGCTTTCTTT. Its translation is CASSLTGQGEAFF.

This chain links TRBV7-9 with TRBJ1-3, with TRBD1 identical over 9 bases. Germline V gene sequence: CDR1 SEHNR, CDR2 FQNEAQ (reference sequence). After removal of 5 bases from V and 1 base from J, the junction contained 3 bases not matched to a gene. The length of the CDR3 is 15 residues. The DNA for the CDR3 is TGTGCCAGCAGCCAGACAGGGGGTTCTGGAAACACCATATATTTT. Its protein product is CASSQTGGSGNTIYF.

The V and J genes are TRBV6-5 and TRBJ1-2, with 8 bases fitting TRBD1. The CDR3 length is 15 residues. V shed 4 bases and J 1 base; nucleotides not matched to a gene: 5. Germline V gene lookup returns CDR1 MNHEY and CDR2 SVGAGI. The CDR3 region is CASSFTGGLNYGYTF. DNA for the CDR3: TGTGCCAGCAGTTTTACAGGGGGTCTTAACTATGGCTACACCTTC.

The gene calls are TRBV7-9 and TRBJ1-2; no definite D call. V shed 2 bases and J shed 6 bases, with 10 bases lying between them. This CDR3 contains 13 residues. In germline, CDR1 is SEHNR, CDR2 FQNEAQ (reference sequence). CDR3 bases: TGTGCCAGCAGCTTACAAACGGCGGATGGCTACACCTTC. Protein product: CASSLQTADGYTF.

This chain uses TRBV5-4 with TRBJ2-7; possible D gene TRBD2, 5 bases. The germline V and J ends were trimmed by 3 bases and 2 bases, with 12 bases remaining between them. This CDR3 has 14 residues. Germline CDR1 SGHNT, CDR2 YYREEE (reference sequence). As DNA, the CDR3 is TGTGCCAGCAGCTACGGGAATGCCCCCTACGAGCAGTACTTC. This translates into CASSYGNAPYEQYF. Full variable domain (remainder filled in from reference TRBV5-4 and TRBJ2-7): ETGVTQSPTHLIKTRGQQVTLRCSSQSGHNTVSWYQQALGQGPQFIFQYYREEENGRGNFPPRFSGLQFPNYSSELNVNALELDDSALYLCASSYGNAPYEQYFGPGTRLTVT.

This clone came up once. CDR3 protein: CATTRTANTGELFF. The CDR3 bases are TGTGCCACCACCCGGACAGCTAACACCGGGGAGCTGTTTTTT. The V and J genes are TRBV7-7 and TRBJ2-2; perhaps TRBD1 as D (6 bases). Germline CDR1 is SSHAT and CDR2 is FNYEAQ (reference sequence). This CDR3 has 14 residues. Trimming removed 10 bases from V and 2 bases from J, with 14 bases in between.

The rearrangement joins TRBV18 to TRBJ2-6; 10 bases are a match to TRBD1. V dropped 4 bases and J dropped 2; count of bases not matched to a gene: 8. CDR3 size: 18 residues. From germline, CDR1 is KGHSH and CDR2 LQKENI. CDR3 DNA sequence: TGTGCCAGCTCACAGACCGGGACAGGGGACACTGGGGCCAACGTCCTGACTTTC. Its protein product is CASSQTGTGDTGANVLTF.

The rearrangement joins TRBV9 to TRBJ1-3; tentatively, D is TRBD1 (5 bases). The CDR3 has 16 residues. Germline V gene lookup returns CDR1 SGDLS and CDR2 YYNGEE. Trimming removed 4 bases from V and 3 bases from J, with 17 bases in between. This CDR3 reads CASSPREQAFGNTIYF. The CDR3 region has the DNA TGTGCCAGCAGCCCCAGGGAACAGGCTTTTGGAAACACCATATATTTT.

The chain uses TRBV7-3 and TRBJ2-1; TRBD2 matches 11 bases. Germline V gene lookup returns CDR1 SGHTA and CDR2 FQGTGA. Unmatched junction bases numbered 16, after V lost 5 bases and J lost 7 bases. CDR3 size: 18 residues. This chain's CDR3 is CASSADLSGRGMANEQFF. As DNA, the CDR3 is TGTGCCAGCAGCGCAGACCTTAGCGGGAGGGGGATGGCGAATGAGCAGTTCTTC.

The chain has TRBV10-3 and TRBJ2-7; 7 bases line up with TRBD1. Looked up from germline, CDR1 is ENHRY and CDR2 is SYGVKD. The CDR3 consists of 14 residues. V lost 3 bases to trimming and J lost 3 bases; unmatched junction nucleotides: 5. This chain's CDR3 is CAISEGTVNYEQYF. The DNA of the CDR3 is TGTGCCATCAGTGAAGGGACAGTCAACTACGAGCAGTACTTC.

CDR3 sequence (DNA): TGTGCCAGCAGCCTTACGGGGGGAGGGCCAGCGTACTTC. Translating it yields CASSLTGGGPAYF. V and J are TRBV7-9 and TRBJ2-7; TRBD2 matches 7 bases. Trimming at V came to 5 bases and at J to 12 bases, leaving 13 bases not matched to a gene. The CDR3 is 13 amino acids. CDR1 is SEHNR, CDR2 FQNEAQ, per germline (reference sequence).

The V and J genes are TRBV11-3 and TRBJ1-4; no reliable D call. The CDR3 extends over 13 amino acids. Germline assignment: CDR1 SGHNT and CDR2 YENEEA. V lost 7 bases to trimming and J lost 5 bases, with 11 bases between them. CDR3 loop: CASTPGSNEKLFF. The CDR3 DNA reads as TGTGCCAGCACCCCGGGGTCAAATGAAAAACTGTTTTTT.

The chain employs TRBV5-8 and TRBJ1-2; TRBD1 agrees at 7 bases. The CDR3 runs 13 residues. Per the germline V gene, CDR1 is SGHTS and CDR2 is YDEGEE. The J segment lost 7 bases and the V segment lost 2 bases, leaving 5 bases of the junction unmatched. CDR3 in DNA: TGTGCCAGCAGCTTACGCCAGGGGGGTGGCTACACCTTC. Protein product: CASSLRQGGGYTF.

The gene calls are TRBV9 and TRBJ2-5; 12 bases are shared with TRBD2. V gave up 0 bases and J gave up 5 bases; unmatched junction bases: 8. Germline V gene sequence: CDR1 SGDLS, CDR2 YYNGEE. CDR3 length: 17 residues. CDR3 bases: TGTGCCAGCAGCGTAGCCCCGACTAGCGGGAGTCGGGAGACCCAGTACTTC. Translation: CASSVAPTSGSRETQYF.

The genes are TRBV15 and TRBJ2-7; the D gene is possibly TRBD2 (5 bases). The germline gives CDR1 LNHNV, CDR2 YYDKDF (reference sequence). The CDR3 covers 14 residues. Trimming removed 0 bases from V and 2 bases from J, with 8 bases in between. The CDR3 DNA reads TGTGCCACCAGCAGAGATACCGGGACCTACGAGCAGTACTTC. It encodes CATSRDTGTYEQYF.

The rearrangement uses TRBV25-1 and TRBJ2-1; 9 nucleotides match TRBD1. Losses at the gene ends were 4 bases for V and 9 bases for J; bases not matched to a gene: 13. Germline CDR1 reads MGHDK; CDR2 reads SYGVNS. The CDR3 is 16 residues long. The CDR3 region is CASSVTLQGALGEQFF. DNA for the CDR3: TGTGCCAGCAGTGTTACGTTACAGGGGGCTTTGGGTGAGCAGTTCTTC.

The chain carries TRBV6-6 and TRBJ2-6, with TRBD1 identical over 8 bases. Germline V gives CDR1 MNHNY, CDR2 SVGAGI (reference sequence). This CDR3 contains 16 residues. J gave up 1 base and V 4 bases, and 3 bases lay outside the gene matches. Written as DNA, the CDR3 is TGTGCCAGCAGTTGGACAGGGCAGTCTGGGGCCAACGTCCTGACTTTC. Its translation is CASSWTGQSGANVLTF.

The V call is TRBV20-1, the J call TRBJ2-7; D ambiguous. V was cut by 4 bases and J by 2 bases, with 6 bases left in between. Germline V CDR1 and CDR2: DFQATT, SNEGSKA (reference sequence). This CDR3 spans 11 amino acids. The chain's CDR3 is CSAIGTYEQYF. CDR3 bases: TGCAGTGCTATTGGGACCTACGAGCAGTACTTC.

In DNA, the CDR3 is TGTGCCACCAGCAGAGATGAGAGAAGGGGTCAGCCCCAGCATTTT. Protein product: CATSRDERRGQPQHF. This sequence joins TRBV15 and TRBJ1-5; a possible D gene is TRBD1 (5 bases). This CDR3 has 15 amino acids. V dropped 0 bases and J dropped 6 bases, with 12 bases sitting between them. Per germline, CDR1 LNHNV and CDR2 YYDKDF (reference sequence).